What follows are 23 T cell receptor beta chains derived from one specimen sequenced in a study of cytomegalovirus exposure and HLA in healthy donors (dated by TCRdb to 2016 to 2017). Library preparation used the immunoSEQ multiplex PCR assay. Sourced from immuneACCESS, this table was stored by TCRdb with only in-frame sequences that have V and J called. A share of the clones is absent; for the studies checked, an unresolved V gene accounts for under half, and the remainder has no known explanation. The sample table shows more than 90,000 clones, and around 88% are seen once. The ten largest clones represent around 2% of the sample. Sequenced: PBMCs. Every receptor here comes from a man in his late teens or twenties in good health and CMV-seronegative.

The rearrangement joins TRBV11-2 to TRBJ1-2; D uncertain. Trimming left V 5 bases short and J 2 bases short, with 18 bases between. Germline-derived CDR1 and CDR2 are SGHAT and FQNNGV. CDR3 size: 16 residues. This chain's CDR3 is CASSTIRRKTNYGYTF. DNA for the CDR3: TGTGCCAGCAGCACGATAAGACGGAAGACAAACTATGGCTACACCTTC. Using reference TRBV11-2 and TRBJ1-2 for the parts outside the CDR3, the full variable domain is EAGVAQSPRYKIIEKRQSVAFWCNPISGHATLYWYQQILGQGPKLLIQFQNNGVVDDSQLPKDRFSAERLKGVDSTLKIQPAKLEDSAVYLCASSTIRRKTNYGYTFGSGTRLTVV.

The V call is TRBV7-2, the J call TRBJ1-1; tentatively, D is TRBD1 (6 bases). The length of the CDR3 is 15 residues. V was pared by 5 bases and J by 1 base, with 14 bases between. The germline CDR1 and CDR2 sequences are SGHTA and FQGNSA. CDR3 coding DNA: TGTGCCAGCAGCCCCAGCTCGGGACAGAACACTGAAGCTTTCTTT. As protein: CASSPSSGQNTEAFF.

CDR3 loop: CASYNEAEFNQPQHF. CDR3 coding DNA: TGTGCCAGCTATAACGAGGCGGAATTCAATCAGCCCCAGCATTTT. V gene TRBV28 combines with J gene TRBJ1-5; D is unresolved. The CDR3 has 15 amino acids. V was pared by 8 bases and J by 3 bases, with 17 bases between. Germline V gives CDR1 MDHEN, CDR2 SYDVKM.

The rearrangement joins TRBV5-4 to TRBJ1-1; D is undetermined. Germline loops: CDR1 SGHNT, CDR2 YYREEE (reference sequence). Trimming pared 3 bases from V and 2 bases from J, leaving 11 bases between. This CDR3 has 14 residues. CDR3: CASSSQQRNTEAFF. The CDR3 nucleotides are TGTGCCAGCAGCTCACAACAGAGAAACACTGAAGCTTTCTTT. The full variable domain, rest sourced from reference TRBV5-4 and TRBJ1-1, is ETGVTQSPTHLIKTRGQQVTLRCSSQSGHNTVSWYQQALGQGPQFIFQYYREEENGRGNFPPRFSGLQFPNYSSELNVNALELDDSALYLCASSSQQRNTEAFFGQGTRLTVV.

The CDR3 reads CAWSTMRQGPEAFF. The CDR3 DNA reads TGTGCCTGGAGTACCATGCGGCAGGGCCCTGAAGCTTTCTTT. This chain uses TRBV30 with TRBJ1-1; possible D gene TRBD1, 5 bases. CDR3 size: 14 residues. With 2 bases removed from V and 6 bases from J, the gap between germline ends came to 16 bases. The germline gives CDR1 GTSNPN, CDR2 SVGIG (reference sequence).

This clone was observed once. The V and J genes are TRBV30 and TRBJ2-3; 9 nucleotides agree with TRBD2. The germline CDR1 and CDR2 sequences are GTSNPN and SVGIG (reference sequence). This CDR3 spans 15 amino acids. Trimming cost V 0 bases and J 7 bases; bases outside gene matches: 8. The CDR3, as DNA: TGTGCCTGGAGTGTACCTCTAGCGGGGACTCATACGCAGTATTTT. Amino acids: CAWSVPLAGTHTQYF.

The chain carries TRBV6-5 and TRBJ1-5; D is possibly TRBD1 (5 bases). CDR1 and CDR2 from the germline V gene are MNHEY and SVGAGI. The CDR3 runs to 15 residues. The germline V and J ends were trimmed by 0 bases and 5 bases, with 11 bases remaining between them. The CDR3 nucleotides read TGTGCCAGCAGTTACTCACCTGGGGGGGATCAGCCCCAGCATTTT. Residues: CASSYSPGGDQPQHF.

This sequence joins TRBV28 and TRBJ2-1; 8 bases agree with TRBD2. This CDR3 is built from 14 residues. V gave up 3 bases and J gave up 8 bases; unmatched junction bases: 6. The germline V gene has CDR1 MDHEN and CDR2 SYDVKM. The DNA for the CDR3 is TGTGCCAGCAGTTTGCCTAGCGGGTTATATGAGCAGTTCTTC. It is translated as CASSLPSGLYEQFF.

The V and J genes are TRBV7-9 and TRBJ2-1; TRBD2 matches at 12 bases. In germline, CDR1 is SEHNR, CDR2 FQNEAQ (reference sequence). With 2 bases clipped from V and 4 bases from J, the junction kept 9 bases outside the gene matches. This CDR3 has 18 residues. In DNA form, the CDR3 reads TGTGCCAGCAGCTTACCCTTAGGACTAGCGGGAAGATACAATGAGCAGTTCTTC. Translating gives CASSLPLGLAGRYNEQFF.

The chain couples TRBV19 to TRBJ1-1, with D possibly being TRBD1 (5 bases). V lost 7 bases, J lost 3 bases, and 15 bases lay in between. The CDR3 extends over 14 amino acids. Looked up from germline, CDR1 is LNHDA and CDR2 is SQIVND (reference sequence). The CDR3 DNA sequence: TGTGCCAGTAAATCGGGGGATCGGGACACTGAAGCTTTCTTT. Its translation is CASKSGDRDTEAFF.

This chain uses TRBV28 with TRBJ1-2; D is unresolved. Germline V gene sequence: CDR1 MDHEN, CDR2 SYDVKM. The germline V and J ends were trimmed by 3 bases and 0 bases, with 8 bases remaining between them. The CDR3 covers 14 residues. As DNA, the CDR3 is TGTGCCAGCAGTTTGTCCGTAGCTAACTATGGCTACACCTTC. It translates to CASSLSVANYGYTF.

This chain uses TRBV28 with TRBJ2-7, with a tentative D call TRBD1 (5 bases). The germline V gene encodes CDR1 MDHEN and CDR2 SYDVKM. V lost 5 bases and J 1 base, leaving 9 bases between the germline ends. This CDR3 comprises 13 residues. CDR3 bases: TGTGCCAGCAGTCTGCAGGGTTCCTACGAGCAGTACTTC. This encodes CASSLQGSYEQYF.

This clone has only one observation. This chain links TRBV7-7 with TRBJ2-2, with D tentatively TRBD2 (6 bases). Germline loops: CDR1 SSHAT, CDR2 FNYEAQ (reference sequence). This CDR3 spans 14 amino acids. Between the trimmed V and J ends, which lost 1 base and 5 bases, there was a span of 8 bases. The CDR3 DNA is TGTGCCAGCAGCTTAGAGGGGACTACCGGGGAGCTGTTTTTT. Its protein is CASSLEGTTGELFF.

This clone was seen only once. Here the CDR3 reads CASSLGDSITDTQYF. Here the CDR3 DNA reads TGTGCCAGCAGCTTAGGGGACTCTATCACAGATACGCAGTATTTT. The rearrangement links TRBV11-2 to TRBJ2-3, with D possibly matching TRBD2 (6 bases). CDR1 and CDR2 from the germline V gene are SGHAT and FQNNGV. The germline V and J ends were trimmed by 1 base and 2 bases, with 10 bases remaining between them. The CDR3 sequence is 15 residues long.

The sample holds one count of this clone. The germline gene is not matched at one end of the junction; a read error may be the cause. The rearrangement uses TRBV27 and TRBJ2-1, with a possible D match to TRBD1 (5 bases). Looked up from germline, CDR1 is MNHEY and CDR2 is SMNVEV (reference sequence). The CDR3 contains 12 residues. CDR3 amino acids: CASSWGYDEQFF. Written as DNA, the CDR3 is TGTGCCAGCAGTTGGGGCTACGATGAGCAGTTCTTC.

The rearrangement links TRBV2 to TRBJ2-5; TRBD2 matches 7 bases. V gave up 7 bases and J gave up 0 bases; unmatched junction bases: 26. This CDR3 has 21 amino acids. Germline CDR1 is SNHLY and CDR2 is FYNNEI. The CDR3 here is CASKFSGGLGGGSYYQETQYF. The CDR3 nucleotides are TGTGCCAGCAAGTTTTCAGGAGGACTAGGTGGGGGGTCCTACTACCAAGAGACCCAGTACTTC. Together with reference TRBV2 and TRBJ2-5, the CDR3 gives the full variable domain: EPEVTQTPSHQVTQMGQEVILRCVPISNHLYFYWYRQILGQKVEFLVSFYNNEISEKSEIFDDQFSVERPDGSNFTLKIRSTKLEDSAMYFCASKFSGGLGGGSYYQETQYFGPGTRLLVL.

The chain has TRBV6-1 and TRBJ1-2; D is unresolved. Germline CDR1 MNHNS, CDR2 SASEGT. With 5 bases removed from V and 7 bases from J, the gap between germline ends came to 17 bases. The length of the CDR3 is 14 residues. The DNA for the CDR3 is TGTGCCAGCAGTTTAAGGGTAGAGGGTTCTGGCTACACCTTC. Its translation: CASSLRVEGSGYTF.

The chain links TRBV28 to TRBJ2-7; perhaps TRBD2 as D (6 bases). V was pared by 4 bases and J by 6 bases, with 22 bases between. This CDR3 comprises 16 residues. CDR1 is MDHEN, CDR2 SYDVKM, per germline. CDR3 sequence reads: CASSSEKAGAGGEQYF. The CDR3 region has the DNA TGTGCCAGCAGTTCCGAGAAAGCGGGCGCCGGGGGCGAGCAGTACTTC.

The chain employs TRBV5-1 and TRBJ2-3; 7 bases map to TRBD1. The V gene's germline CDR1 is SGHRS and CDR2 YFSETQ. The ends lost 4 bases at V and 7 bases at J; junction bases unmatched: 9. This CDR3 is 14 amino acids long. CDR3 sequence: CASSTGQVLNTQYF. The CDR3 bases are TGCGCCAGCAGCACCGGACAGGTCCTTAATACGCAGTATTTT.

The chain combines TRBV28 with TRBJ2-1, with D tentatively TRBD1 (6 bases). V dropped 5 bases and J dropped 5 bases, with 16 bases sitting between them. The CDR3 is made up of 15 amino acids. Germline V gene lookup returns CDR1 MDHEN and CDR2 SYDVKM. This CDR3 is CASSITGLGNNEQFF. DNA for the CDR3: TGTGCCAGCAGTATAACAGGGCTGGGGAACAATGAGCAGTTCTTC.

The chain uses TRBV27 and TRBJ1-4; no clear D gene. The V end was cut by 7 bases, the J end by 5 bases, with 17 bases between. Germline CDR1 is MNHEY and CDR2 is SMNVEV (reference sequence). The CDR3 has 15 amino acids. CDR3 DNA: TGTGCCAGCACTCGACGTGGCCTAGTGAATGAAAAACTGTTTTTT. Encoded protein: CASTRRGLVNEKLFF.

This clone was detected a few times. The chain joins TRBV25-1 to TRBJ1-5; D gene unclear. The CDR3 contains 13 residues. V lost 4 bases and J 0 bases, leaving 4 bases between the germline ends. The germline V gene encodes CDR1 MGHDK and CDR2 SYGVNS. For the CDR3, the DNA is TGTGCCAGCAGTGCAGGTAGCAATCAGCCCCAGCATTTT. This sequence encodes CASSAGSNQPQHF.

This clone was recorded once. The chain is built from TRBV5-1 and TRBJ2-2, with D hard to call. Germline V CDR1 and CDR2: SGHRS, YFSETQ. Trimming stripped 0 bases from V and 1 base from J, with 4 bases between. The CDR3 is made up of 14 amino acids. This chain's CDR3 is CASSLGQNTGELFF. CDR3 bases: TGCGCCAGCAGCTTGGGACAGAACACCGGGGAGCTGTTTTTT.